Here is one TCR beta chain with its context. The clone's antigen remains unknown. The input lacks base qualities; no much larger clone sits a single base away. Trimming takes 6 bases off V and 5 bases off J; junction bases not matched to a gene: 7. From the cysteine up to the phenylalanine, the CDR3 has a length of 14 residues. Left in the record is the CDR3 DNA by itself, 42 bases read in frame from the first base. CDR1 MNHNS and CDR2 SASEGT were looked up in the germline V gene. This sample is part of a study of shared clonotypes between healthy human individuals (dated by TCRdb to about 2020). Study-level background: The cohort comprised a couple of women and a few men aged 18 to 49 years. For each donor, CD4 naive and CD4 memory were each run on three plates, CD8 naive on two plates, and CD8 memory on one plate. The study deeply sequenced blood TCR repertoires of several healthy adults to estimate repertoire size and the extent of clonotype sharing between individuals. To increase sequencing depth and limit assay-specific biases, TCR repertoire library preparation and sequencing were carried out by different laboratories using diverse techniques. Between about 0.9 and 8.9 billion PBMCs per donor were obtained by leukapheresis. Findings and caveats that apply to the study as a whole: Naive subsets generally had larger estimated clonotype richness than memory subsets did. Pairwise subsampling indicated that sequencing depth was expected to affect the degree of clonotype sharing among donors. Sampling was restricted to blood, and TCR repertoires in tissue are likely to differ from TCR repertoires in blood. Compared with non-shared clonotypes, clonotypes shared by all four sorted-subset donors had higher generation probabilities. Roughly 5% of naive CD4, 3% to 3.5% of naive CD8, approximately 2% of memory CD4, and around 0.4% of memory CD8 clonotypes were shared across several donors. Even with the large sequencing depth, rarefaction of the sorted-subset datasets indicated that sequencing was incomplete. Because the study included only a small number of donors, the genetic and exposure-history diversity represented was limited.

TCR CDR3 regions were amplified from genomic DNA by multiplex PCR using the deep immunoSEQ assay. Genomic DNA extracted from each cell subset was distributed evenly over all wells of several immunoSEQ 96-well plates, and each plate served as one replicate. For sorted subsets, approximately 190 ng genomic DNA, equal to tens of thousands of T cell genomes, was loaded into each replicate PCR. Purified libraries were measured with a Qubit 3.0 fluorometer, size-checked on a Bioanalyzer 2100, and measured again with the KAPA Library Quantification kit. A separate single-read 150-cycle Illumina NextSeq 550 flow cell was used to sequence each immunoSEQ 96-well plate. Per the authors' processing: The immunoSEQ output contained only junctional sequences without quality scores, so filtering could not match that applied to full-length reads. To assign V/J genes and CDR3, sequences were annotated against IMGT germline references using PyIR, a Python wrapper for IgBLAST v1.9. Reads were filtered out if the reads had weak V/J assignments (E-value above 1e-6), no CDR3, stop codons, out-of-frame junctions, or ambiguous translated residues. V3J clonotypes were defined by identical inferred V gene, J gene, and CDR3 amino acid sequence. To compute the percentage overlap between repertoires, the number of shared unique clonotypes was divided by the size of the smaller repertoire. Repertoire richness was assessed with RTK rarefaction, the Chao1 estimator, and Recon v2.1 estimates of unobserved clonotypes. Generation probabilities were computed with OLGA for all TCRbeta clonotypes obtained by the gDNA method from a few donors. Sourced from immuneACCESS, this table was stored by TCRdb with only in-frame sequences that have V and J called. A share of the clones is absent; for the studies checked, an unresolved V gene accounts for under half, and the remainder has no known explanation. Clonal size and the V and J genes are those of that table, whereas D and trimming came from the DNA. The sample records 90,000 to 120,000 clones, roughly 66% of which are singletons. The leading ten clones occupy almost 25% of the sample.

Donors were healthy HIV-negative adults with no recently reported acute infections or vaccinations. Every donor was a Caucasian adult living in Nashville, Tennessee, USA. CD8 memory samples combined magnetically selected CD45RO+ cells with CCR7-negative CD45RA+ effector memory (TemRA) cells. After blood collection by leukapheresis, PBMCs were isolated using Ficoll-Histopaque density gradient centrifugation and then cryopreserved in the vapor phase of liquid nitrogen. Purity and quantity of every magnetically sorted T cell population were checked by analytical flow cytometry. From each sorted fraction, genomic DNA was isolated and quantified by UV absorbance on a Nanodrop 2000c.

The sequence links TRBV6-1 to TRBJ2-5, and 9 junctional nucleotides match TRBD1. The sample consisted of memory CD8+ T cells sorted from blood. What the cell subset or site label conveys for this sample: CD45RO+ cells pooled with CCR7-negative TemRA cells. This sequence originates from a woman younger than 45 in good health. The sequenced DNA is TGTGCCAGCAGGGGCGGGACAGGGTACGAGACCCAGTACTTC. This codes for CASRGGTGYETQYF.